This TCR beta chain was recovered during a study of blood T cell repertoires in COVID-19. For the study at large: The study drew acute and convalescent COVID-19 samples from the United States, Italy and Spain. The cDNA or gDNA used as material had been derived from T cells, B-cell-depleted T cells, or PBMCs.

The germline V gene encodes CDR1 LGHDT and CDR2 YNNKEL (reference sequence). The V gene end was trimmed by 3 bases and the J gene end by 3 bases; junction bases not matched to a gene: 9. This CDR3 contains 18 residues. Original processing methods: Quantification of nucleated cells was approximated via reference gene primer amplification. Clones were read by immunoSEQ multiplex PCR, and TCRdb kept only the in-frame ones, dropping some. That table is the source of V, J and clone size, and D and trimming were worked out from the DNA. The repertoire holds 200,000 to 300,000 clones, with roughly 86% as singletons.

The rearrangement joins TRBV3-1 (or the pseudogene TRBV3-2) to TRBJ2-3, with 13 bases identical to TRBD2. The TCR sequence derives from a man aged 35 to 55 who had recovered from COVID-19. Sequenced: peripheral blood. The CDR3 loop is CASSHPTSGGRVTDTQYF. CDR3 bases: TGTGCCAGCAGCCACCCGACTAGCGGGGGGCGGGTAACAGATACGCAGTATTTT.